This T cell receptor beta chain is from a study of blood T cell repertoires in COVID-19. This CDR3 spans 15 amino acids. Germline lookup yields CDR1 MNHEY and CDR2 SVGAGI. The V end lost 4 bases, the J end lost 6 bases, and 16 bases lay between the germline ends. This table comes from immunoSEQ multiplex PCR, and its TCRdb copy is limited to in-frame clones, with some not included. The profile shows a few hundred thousand clones, about 85% of them singletons. The study drew participants aged about 18 to 89 years from fewer than 30 US areas. Exposed study participants had met a COVID-19 case within 2 weeks before entry.

This chain joins TRBV6-5 and TRBJ2-1; TRBD1 is a possible D gene (7 bases). This TCR came from a woman between 45 and 60 years old who had been exposed to COVID-19. The sample was PBMCs or T cells enriched from blood (not recorded which). CDR3 sequence reads: CASSLRGAGGNEQFF. CDR3 in DNA: TGTGCCAGCAGTTTGAGGGGGGCAGGGGGCAATGAGCAGTTCTTC.